These 9 T cell receptor beta chains came from one sample sequenced in a study of cytomegalovirus exposure and HLA in healthy donors. Amplification used 60 Vbeta primers and 13 Jbeta primers. Only in-frame clones appear in the TCRdb table, and some are missing; sequencing was by immunoSEQ multiplex PCR. The profile shows 90,000 or so clones, around four fifths of them singletons. Sequences were obtained from PBMCs. Receptors were obtained from a man younger than 45 in good health and CMV-seropositive.

This clone was observed a few times. This rearrangement joins TRBV18 to TRBJ1-1; the D gene is possibly TRBD1 (5 bases). There are 14 residues in the CDR3. V lost 3 bases and J lost 5, with 13 bases in between. CDR1 is KGHSH and CDR2 is LQKENI in the germline V gene. The DNA of the CDR3 is TGTGCCAGCTCACCTCTGCCAGGGAGGACTGAAGCTTTCTTT. Amino acids: CASSPLPGRTEAFF.

The V gene is TRBV30, the J gene TRBJ1-6; D gene uncertain. The CDR3 consists of 15 residues. Germline V gene data show CDR1 as GTSNPN and CDR2 as SVGIG (reference sequence). Deletions cut 3 bases from V and 6 bases from J, with 15 bases between. CDR3 sequence (DNA): TGTGCCTGGAGGCCACTATTCCGGGGTAATTCACCCCTCCACTTT. Protein product: CAWRPLFRGNSPLHF.

The chain joins TRBV15 to TRBJ2-3; TRBD2 matches at 12 bases. The CDR3 runs to 16 residues. Trimming took 5 bases from V and 3 from J; bases not matched to a gene: 6. The germline gives CDR1 LNHNV, CDR2 YYDKDF (reference sequence). The CDR3 sequence is CATSLRTSGATDTQYF. The CDR3 region has the DNA TGTGCCACCAGCCTCCGGACTAGCGGGGCAACAGATACGCAGTATTTT.

The chain uses TRBV25-1 and TRBJ1-6; TRBD1 agrees at 8 bases. With V trimmed by 8 bases and J by 8 bases, 8 bases remained unmatched. The germline V gene encodes CDR1 MGHDK and CDR2 SYGVNS. The CDR3 sequence is 14 residues long. This chain's CDR3 is CASHLTGADSPLHF. In DNA form, the CDR3 reads TGTGCCAGCCATTTGACAGGGGCGGATTCACCCCTCCACTTT.

V and J are TRBV14 and TRBJ2-5; 7 bases fit TRBD1. The better agreement between TRBJ2-7 and the DNA end casts doubt on the J call. Germline CDR1 reads SGHDN; CDR2 reads FVKESK. This CDR3 is built from 15 residues. The CDR3 nucleotides read TGTGCCAGCAGCCAAGTTTGGGACAGCTACTACGAGCAGTACTTC. This codes for CASSQVWDSYYEQYF.

The chain couples TRBV9 to TRBJ2-3, with TRBD2 as a possible D gene (6 bases). Germline CDR1 reads SGDLS; CDR2 reads YYNGEE. Trimming cost V 8 bases and J 2 bases, with 9 bases left between them. The CDR3 is 12 residues long. CDR3 coding DNA: TGTGCCAGGGGGGGATCCACAGATACGCAGTATTTT. It yields the protein CARGGSTDTQYF.

The V and J genes are TRBV5-4 and TRBJ2-5; TRBD2 matches 12 bases. The CDR3 contains 16 residues. Germline loops: CDR1 SGHNT, CDR2 YYREEE (reference sequence). The ends lost 5 bases at V and 2 bases at J; junction bases unmatched: 7. CDR3 protein: CASSSWTSGNQETQYF. The CDR3 DNA reads as TGTGCCAGCAGTTCCTGGACTAGCGGGAATCAAGAGACCCAGTACTTC.

The V and J genes are TRBV15 and TRBJ1-5, with unresolved D. CDR1 LNHNV and CDR2 YYDKDF come from the germline V gene (reference sequence). The V gene lost 3 bases and the J gene lost 2 bases, with 17 bases spanning the gap. The CDR3 runs to 17 residues. The CDR3 loop reads CATSSPGERIGNQPQHF. The CDR3 nucleotides are TGTGCCACCAGCAGCCCCGGGGAGAGAATAGGCAATCAGCCCCAGCATTTT.

The rearrangement links TRBV4-3 to TRBJ2-3, with D possibly being TRBD2 (5 bases). CDR3 length: 14 amino acids. The V end was cut by 6 bases, the J end by 5 bases, with 15 bases between. In germline, CDR1 is LGHNA, CDR2 YSLEER. CDR3 in amino acids: CASRQTLAGDTQYF. CDR3 DNA: TGCGCCAGCAGACAGACTCTCGCGGGAGATACGCAGTATTTT.